The 8 T cell receptor beta chains presented below share a single source sample, sequenced in a study of T cells in Graves' hyperthyroidism and ophthalmopathy. From RNA transcripts, TCR beta CDR3 regions were amplified. The primer set for the first-round RT-PCR of the TCR CDR3 was HTBI. TCRdb reprocessed the multiplex PCR reads via MiXCR and lists one record per CDR3 protein. The sample has 700,000 or so distinct CDR3 sequences, about a sixth seen once. The sequenced sample consisted of blood. The receptors were sampled from a man between 18 and 35 years old with Graves' hyperthyroidism.

The J gene is TRBJ1-6, the V gene TRBV9; D is unclear. The CDR3 sequence is 14 residues long. The V gene's germline CDR1 is SGDLS and CDR2 YYNGEE. V shed 1 base and J shed 9 bases, with 11 bases lying between them. The CDR3 protein is CASSVTDILSPLHF. The CDR3 DNA follows: TGTGCCAGCAGCGTAACCGACATACTTTCACCCCTCCACTTT.

This sequence joins TRBV15 and TRBJ1-1; D gene ambiguous. This CDR3 region has 14 residues. V was shortened by 1 base and J by 1 base, with 7 bases between the two germline ends. From germline, CDR1 is LNHNV and CDR2 YYDKDF (reference sequence). The chain's CDR3 is CATSRVDRNTEAFF. Written as DNA, the CDR3 is TGTGCCACCAGCAGAGTAGACCGGAACACTGAAGCTTTCTTT.

The V and J genes are TRBV12-5 and TRBJ2-7; either TRBD1 or TRBD2 may fit D (5 bases each). The ends were cut back, 4 bases at V and 3 bases at J, with 13 bases in the middle. CDR1 is LGHNT, CDR2 FRNRAP, per germline. CDR3 size: 14 residues. The CDR3 DNA follows: TGTGCTAGTGGTTGGGGGTCAAACTACTACGAGCAGTACTTC. As protein: CASGWGSNYYEQYF.

The chain employs TRBV20-1 and TRBJ1-2, with D possibly matching TRBD1 (6 bases). Germline V gene sequence: CDR1 DFQATT, CDR2 SNEGSKA (reference sequence). V lost 6 bases and J 7 bases, leaving 21 bases between the germline ends. The CDR3 spans 14 residues. CDR3 sequence reads: CSAQPIYRDPGYTF. In nucleotides, the CDR3 is TGCAGTGCCCAGCCTATTTACAGGGATCCTGGCTACACCTTC.

This clonotype showed up many times. The gene calls are TRBV11-2 and TRBJ1-1; TRBD1 is a possible D gene (5 bases). Trimming cost V 7 bases and J 6 bases, with 15 bases left between them. This CDR3 comprises 13 residues. CDR1 and CDR2 (germline): SGHAT, FQNNGV. The CDR3, as DNA: TGTGCCAGCAACCGCCAGGGTAACGCTGAAGCTTTCTTT. Encoded protein: CASNRQGNAEAFF. Based on the CDR3 plus reference TRBV11-2 and TRBJ1-1, the full variable domain is EAGVAQSPRYKIIEKRQSVAFWCNPISGHATLYWYQQILGQGPKLLIQFQNNGVVDDSQLPKDRFSAERLKGVDSTLKIQPAKLEDSAVYLCASNRQGNAEAFFGQGTRLTVV.

This clonotype came up many times. J is TRBJ2-7 and V is TRBV30; no clear D gene. Per germline, CDR1 GTSNPN and CDR2 SVGIG (reference sequence). This CDR3 is built from 13 residues. With 1 base removed from V and 3 bases from J, the gap between germline ends came to 10 bases. This CDR3 reads CAWSATAIYEQYF. The CDR3 DNA reads as TGTGCCTGGAGTGCTACAGCTATCTACGAGCAGTACTTC.

Many counts were recorded for this clonotype. The chain is built from TRBV12-3 or TRBV12-4 and TRBJ2-1; TRBD2 aligns across 8 bases. CDR3 length: 15 amino acids. Trimming took 4 bases from V and 7 from J; bases not matched to a gene: 9. The CDR3: CASSWTGGRLNEQFF. The CDR3 DNA reads as TGTGCCAGCAGTTGGACTGGCGGGAGGTTAAATGAGCAGTTCTTC.

In this sample, this clonotype turned up many times. J is TRBJ2-5 and V is TRBV6-2 or TRBV6-3; 12 positions agree with TRBD2. Germline V gene lookup returns CDR1 MNHEY and CDR2 SVGEGT. J lost 5 bases, V lost 4 bases, and 8 bases had no gene match. The CDR3 runs to 16 residues. The CDR3 reads CASSSGMTSGSETQYF. The CDR3 DNA sequence: TGTGCCAGCAGTTCCGGAATGACTAGCGGGAGCGAGACCCAGTACTTC.